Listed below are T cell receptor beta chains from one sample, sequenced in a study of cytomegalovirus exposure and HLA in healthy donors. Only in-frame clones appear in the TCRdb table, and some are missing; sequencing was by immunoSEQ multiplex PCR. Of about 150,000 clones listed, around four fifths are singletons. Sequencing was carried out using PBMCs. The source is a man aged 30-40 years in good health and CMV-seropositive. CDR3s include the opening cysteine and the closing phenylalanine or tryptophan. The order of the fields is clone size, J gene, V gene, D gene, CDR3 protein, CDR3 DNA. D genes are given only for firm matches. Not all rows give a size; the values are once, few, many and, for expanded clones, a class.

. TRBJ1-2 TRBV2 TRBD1 CASSEADRGGYTF TGTGCCAGCAGTGAAGCAGACAGGGGTGGCTACACCTTC
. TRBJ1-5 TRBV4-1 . CASSQDETRDQPQHF TGCGCCAGCAGCCAAGATGAGACAAGAGATCAGCCCCAGCATTTT
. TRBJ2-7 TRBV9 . CASSVVGEVSEQYF TGTGCCAGCAGCGTAGTTGGGGAGGTGAGCGAGCAGTACTTC
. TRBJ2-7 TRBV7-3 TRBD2 CASSLAGGAAEQYF TGTGCCAGCAGCTTAGCGGGAGGGGCGGCCGAGCAGTACTTC
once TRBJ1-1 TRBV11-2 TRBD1 CASSRGQVEAFF TGTGCCAGCAGCCGGGGACAGGTTGAAGCTTTCTTT
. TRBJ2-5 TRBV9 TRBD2 CASSWGTSGEETQYF TGTGCCAGCAGCTGGGGGACTAGCGGGGAAGAGACCCAGTACTTC
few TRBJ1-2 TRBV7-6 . CASSPSDSLGGYTF TGTGCCAGCAGCCCATCGGACAGCTTGGGTGGCTACACCTTC
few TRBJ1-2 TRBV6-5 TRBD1 CASSYSTGRGYTF TGTGCCAGCAGTTACTCGACAGGGAGAGGCTACACCTTC
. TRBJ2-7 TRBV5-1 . CASSLAGPGKYEQYF TGCGCCAGCAGCTTGGCCGGGCCAGGGAAATACGAGCAGTACTTC
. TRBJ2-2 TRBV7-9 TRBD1 CASPDRENNGELFF TGTGCCAGCCCCGACAGGGAAAACAACGGGGAGCTGTTTTTT
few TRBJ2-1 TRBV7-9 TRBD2 CASSFRLAGGNEQFF TGTGCCAGCAGCTTTAGACTAGCGGGAGGGAATGAGCAGTTCTTC
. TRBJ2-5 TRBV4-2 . CASSQDRRGGTQYF TGTGCCAGCAGCCAAGATCGGAGAGGGGGGACCCAGTACTTC
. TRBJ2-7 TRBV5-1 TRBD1 CASSPAMTGNYEQYF TGCGCCAGCAGCCCCGCAATGACAGGGAACTACGAGCAGTACTTC
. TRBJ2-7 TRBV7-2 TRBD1 CASSTDPGTGGRGEQYF TGTGCCAGCAGCACAGACCCCGGGACAGGGGGCCGGGGCGAGCAGTACTTC
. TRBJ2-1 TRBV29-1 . CSVGQNNEQFF TGCAGCGTTGGACAGAACAATGAGCAGTTCTTC
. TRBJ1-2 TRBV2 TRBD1 CASSRTGGIYGYTF TGTGCCAGCAGCCGGACAGGGGGAATCTATGGCTACACCTTC
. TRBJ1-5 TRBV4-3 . CASSQDRWGGNQPQHF TGCGCCAGCAGCCAAGACAGGTGGGGGGGCAATCAGCCCCAGCATTTT
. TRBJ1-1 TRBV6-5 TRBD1 CASSRDRGVNTEAFF TGTGCCAGCAGCCGGGACAGGGGAGTGAACACTGAAGCTTTCTTT
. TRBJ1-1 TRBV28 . CASKDFRGAFF TGTGCCAGCAAGGACTTCCGTGGTGCTTTCTTT
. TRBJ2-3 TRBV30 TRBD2 CAWGRGGSTDTQYF TGTGCCTGGGGGAGGGGTGGAAGCACAGATACGCAGTATTTT
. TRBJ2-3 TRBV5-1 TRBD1 CASSLKRDRGYTDTQYF TGCGCCAGCAGCTTGAAACGGGACAGGGGGTACACAGATACGCAGTATTTT
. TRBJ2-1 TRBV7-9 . CASTGGTAEQFF TGTGCCAGCACAGGGGGGACTGCTGAGCAGTTCTTC
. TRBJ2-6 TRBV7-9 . CASSLQDSSGANVLTF TGTGCCAGCAGCTTACAGGACAGCTCTGGGGCCAACGTCCTGACTTTC
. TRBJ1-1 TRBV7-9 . CASSLVAGNTEAFF TGTGCCAGCAGCTTAGTTGCCGGGAACACTGAAGCTTTCTTT
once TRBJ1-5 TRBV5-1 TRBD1 CASSSGTGVGQPQHF TGCGCCAGCAGCTCCGGGACAGGGGTTGGTCAGCCCCAGCATTTT
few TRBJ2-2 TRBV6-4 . CARRIGELFF TGTGCCAGGAGGATCGGGGAGCTGTTTTTT